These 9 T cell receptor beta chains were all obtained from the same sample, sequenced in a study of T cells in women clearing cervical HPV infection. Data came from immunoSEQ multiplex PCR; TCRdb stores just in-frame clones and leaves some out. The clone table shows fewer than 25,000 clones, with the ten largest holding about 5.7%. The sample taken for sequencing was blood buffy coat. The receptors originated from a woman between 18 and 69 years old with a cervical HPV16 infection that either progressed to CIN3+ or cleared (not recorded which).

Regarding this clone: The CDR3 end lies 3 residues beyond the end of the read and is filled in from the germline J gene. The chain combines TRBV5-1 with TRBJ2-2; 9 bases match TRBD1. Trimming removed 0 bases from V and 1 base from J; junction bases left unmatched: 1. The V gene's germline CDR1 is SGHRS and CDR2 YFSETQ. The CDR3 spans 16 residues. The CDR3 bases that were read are TGCGCCAGCAGCTTGGTGGACAGGGGGAACACCGGGGAG. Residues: CASSLVDRGNTGE. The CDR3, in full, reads CASSLVDRGNTGELFF.

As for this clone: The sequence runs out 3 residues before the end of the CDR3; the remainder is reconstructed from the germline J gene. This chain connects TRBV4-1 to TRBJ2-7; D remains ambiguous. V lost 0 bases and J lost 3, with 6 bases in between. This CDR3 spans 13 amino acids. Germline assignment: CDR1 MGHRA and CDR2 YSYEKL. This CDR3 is CASSQEAGYEQYF. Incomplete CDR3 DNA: TGCGCCAGCAGCCAAGAAGCAGGCTACGAG.

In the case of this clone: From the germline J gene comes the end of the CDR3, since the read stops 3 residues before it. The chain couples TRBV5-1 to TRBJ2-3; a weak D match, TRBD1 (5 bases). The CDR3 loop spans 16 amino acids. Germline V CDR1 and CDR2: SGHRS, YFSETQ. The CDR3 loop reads CASSLDARGYQETQYF. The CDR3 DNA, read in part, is TGCGCCAGCAGCTTGGATGCAAGGGGCTACCAAGAGACG.

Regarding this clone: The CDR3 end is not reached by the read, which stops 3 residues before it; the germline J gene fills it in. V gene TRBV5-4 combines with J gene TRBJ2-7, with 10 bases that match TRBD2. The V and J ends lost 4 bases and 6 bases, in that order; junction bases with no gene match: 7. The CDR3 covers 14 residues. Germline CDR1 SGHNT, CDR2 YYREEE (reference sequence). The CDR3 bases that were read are TGTGCCAGCAGCGAAAGCGGGAGGGCGGGCGAG. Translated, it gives CASSESGRAGE. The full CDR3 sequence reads CASSESGRAGEQYF.

The sequenced part of the CDR3 DNA is TGCAGTGCTAGAGATTTCAAGGCGGGCACAGATACG. It specifies CSARDFKAGTDT. The CDR3 as a whole reads CSARDFKAGTDTQYF. The chain uses TRBV20-1 and TRBJ2-3, with D unclear. The read comes to an end 3 residues before the CDR3 does, leaving the germline J gene to fill in the end. Deletions cut 0 bases from V and 1 base from J, with 11 bases between. CDR3 length equals 15 residues. Germline loops: CDR1 DFQATT, CDR2 SNEGSKA (reference sequence).

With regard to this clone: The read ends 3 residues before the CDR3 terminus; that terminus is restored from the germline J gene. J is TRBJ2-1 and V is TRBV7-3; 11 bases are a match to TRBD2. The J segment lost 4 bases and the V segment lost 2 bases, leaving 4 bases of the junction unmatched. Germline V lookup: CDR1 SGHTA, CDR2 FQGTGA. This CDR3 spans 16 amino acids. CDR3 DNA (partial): TGTGCCAGCAGCTTATATGGGACTAGCGGTTACAATGAG. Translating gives CASSLYGTSGYNE. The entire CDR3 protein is CASSLYGTSGYNEQFF. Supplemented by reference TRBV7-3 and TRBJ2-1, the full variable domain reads GAGVSQTPSNKVTEKGKYVELRCDPISGHTALYWYRQSLGQGPEFLIYFQGTGAADDSGLPNDRFFAVRPEGSVSTLKIQRTERGDSAVYLCASSLYGTSGYNEQFFGPGTRLTVL.

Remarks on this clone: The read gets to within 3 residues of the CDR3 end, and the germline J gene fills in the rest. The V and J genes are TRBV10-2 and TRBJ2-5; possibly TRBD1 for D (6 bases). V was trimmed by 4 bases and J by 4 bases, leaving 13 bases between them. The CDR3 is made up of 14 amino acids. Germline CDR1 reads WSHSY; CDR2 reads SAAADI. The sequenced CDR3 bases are TGCGCCAGCAGTGCAGCAGGACAGCTAGAGACC. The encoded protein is CASSAAGQLET. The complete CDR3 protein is CASSAAGQLETQYF.

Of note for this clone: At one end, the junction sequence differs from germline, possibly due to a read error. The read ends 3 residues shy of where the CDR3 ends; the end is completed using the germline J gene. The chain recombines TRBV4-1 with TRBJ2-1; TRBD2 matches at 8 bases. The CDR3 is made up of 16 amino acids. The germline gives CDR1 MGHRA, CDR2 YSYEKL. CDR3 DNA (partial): TGCACCAGCAGCCAACGACCGGGACTAGGCGACAATGAG. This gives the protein CTSSQRPGLGDNE. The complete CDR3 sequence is CTSSQRPGLGDNEQFF.

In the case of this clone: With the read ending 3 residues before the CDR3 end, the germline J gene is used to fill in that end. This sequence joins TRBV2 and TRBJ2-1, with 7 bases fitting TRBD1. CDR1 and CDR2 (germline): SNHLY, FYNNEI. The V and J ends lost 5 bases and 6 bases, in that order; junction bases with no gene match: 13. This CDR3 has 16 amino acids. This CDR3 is CASSILDRVPGNEQFF. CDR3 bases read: TGTGCCAGCAGTATCCTCGACAGGGTACCGGGCAATGAG. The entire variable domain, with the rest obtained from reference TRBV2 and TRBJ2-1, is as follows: EPEVTQTPSHQVTQMGQEVILRCVPISNHLYFYWYRQILGQKVEFLVSFYNNEISEKSEIFDDQFSVERPDGSNFTLKIRSTKLEDSAMYFCASSILDRVPGNEQFFGPGTRLTVL.